One sample yielded the 12 T cell receptor beta chains listed below, sequenced in a study of blood T cell repertoires in COVID-19. Measured with immunoSEQ multiplex PCR; TCRdb has only the in-frame clones, and not every one. The sample contains tens of thousands of clones, 81% of which appear only once. The sequenced sample consisted of peripheral blood. The receptors shown here come from a woman aged 65 to 85 with acute or convalescent COVID-19.

The chain has TRBV27 and TRBJ2-6; no clear D gene. The germline V gene encodes CDR1 MNHEY and CDR2 SMNVEV (reference sequence). The CDR3 has 14 amino acids. V was pared by 5 bases and J by 0 bases, with 5 bases between. As DNA, the CDR3 is TGTGCCAGCAGTCCCTACTCTGGGGCCAACGTCCTGACTTTC. This gives the protein CASSPYSGANVLTF. The complete variable domain, with remaining parts taken from reference TRBV27 and TRBJ2-6, reads EAQVTQNPRYLITVTGKKLTVTCSQNMNHEYMSWYRQDPGLGLRQIYYSMNVEVTDKGDVPEGYKVSRKEKRNFPLILESPSPNQTSLYFCASSPYSGANVLTFGAGSRLTVL.

The chain uses TRBV5-6 and TRBJ2-2; 9 bases fit TRBD2. V was pared by 2 bases and J by 0 bases, with 2 bases of the junction left unmatched. In germline, CDR1 is SGHDT, CDR2 YYEEEE. The CDR3 runs to 16 residues. The CDR3 loop is CASSFSSGANTGELFF. In nucleotides, the CDR3 is TGTGCCAGCAGCTTCTCTAGCGGGGCGAACACCGGGGAGCTGTTTTTT.

J is TRBJ2-1 and V is TRBV5-1; 12 positions match TRBD2. The germline V gene has CDR1 SGHRS and CDR2 YFSETQ. This CDR3 is built from 19 residues. V gave up 0 bases and J gave up 0 bases; unmatched junction bases: 7. The CDR3 DNA reads TGCGCCAGCAGCTTGGCCCTAGCGGGAGGGCTCAACTCCTACAATGAGCAGTTCTTC. Translation gives CASSLALAGGLNSYNEQFF.

This clone was found a few times. V and J are TRBV5-6 and TRBJ1-5; TRBD1 aligns across 12 bases. The V and J ends lost 4 bases and 6 bases, in that order; junction bases with no gene match: 8. The CDR3 loop spans 16 amino acids. Germline assignment: CDR1 SGHDT and CDR2 YYEEEE. CDR3 sequence reads: CASSAGTGGASQPQHF. The CDR3 coding sequence is TGTGCCAGCAGCGCTGGGACAGGGGGCGCGAGTCAGCCCCAGCATTTT.

This chain joins TRBV6-5 and TRBJ2-2; D not certain. V was trimmed by 4 bases and J by 0 bases, leaving 9 bases between them. The CDR3 runs 15 residues. Per germline, CDR1 MNHEY and CDR2 SVGAGI. The CDR3 protein is CASSLRVPNTGELFF. In DNA form, the CDR3 reads TGTGCCAGCAGTTTACGGGTGCCGAACACCGGGGAGCTGTTTTTT.

The chain recombines TRBV30 with TRBJ2-7; D gene unclear. V gave up 0 bases and J gave up 3 bases, with 6 bases separating them. The CDR3 is made up of 12 amino acids. The germline CDR1 and CDR2 sequences are GTSNPN and SVGIG (reference sequence). The CDR3 DNA reads TGTGCCTGGAGTGTCGGTCTCTACGAGCAGTACTTC. Its protein is CAWSVGLYEQYF.

The V gene is TRBV30, the J gene TRBJ1-1, with 8 nucleotides matching TRBD1. The J segment lost 4 bases and the V segment lost 4 bases, leaving 8 bases of the junction unmatched. The CDR3 sequence is 14 residues long. Germline V gene lookup returns CDR1 GTSNPN and CDR2 SVGIG (reference sequence). CDR3 in amino acids: CAWTHDRGLTEAFF. The CDR3 region has the DNA TGTGCCTGGACTCACGACAGGGGACTCACTGAAGCTTTCTTT.

This clone has just one count. V is TRBV19 and J is TRBJ2-5, with 7 bases aligning to TRBD1. CDR3 size: 13 residues. The ends lost 4 bases at V and 2 bases at J; junction bases unmatched: 1. Germline V gene data show CDR1 as LNHDA and CDR2 as SQIVND (reference sequence). This CDR3 is CASSRQGQETQYF. The CDR3 nucleotides are TGTGCCAGTAGTAGACAGGGTCAAGAGACCCAGTACTTC.

Concerning this clone itself: Sequence at one end of the junction differs from germline and may be a read error. This chain joins TRBV7-2 and TRBJ2-7; a weak D match, TRBD2 (6 bases). Germline loops: CDR1 SGHTA, CDR2 FQGNSA. The CDR3 is 12 residues long. CDR3 sequence reads: CASSLAMGGQYF. The CDR3 coding sequence is TGTGCCAGCAGCCTAGCAATGGGGGGTCAGTACTTC.

This clone has just a few counts. The chain joins TRBV7-9 to TRBJ2-1; 8 bases are shared with TRBD1. Germline loops: CDR1 SEHNR, CDR2 FQNEAQ (reference sequence). The CDR3 is 16 residues long. The trim removed 4 bases at V and 0 bases at J, leaving 5 bases unmatched. Here the CDR3 DNA reads TGTGCCAGCAGCTCGACAGGGGCTCGCTCCTACAATGAGCAGTTCTTC. It yields the protein CASSSTGARSYNEQFF.

This clone was seen only once. The chain uses TRBV3-1 (or the pseudogene TRBV3-2) and TRBJ2-5; perhaps TRBD1 as D (6 bases). The CDR3 spans 15 residues. Germline CDR1 LGHDT, CDR2 YNNKEL (reference sequence). Trimming took off 1 base at V and 5 bases at J, with 14 bases between the two ends. This chain's CDR3 is CASSQAQGPGETQYF. In DNA form, the CDR3 reads TGTGCCAGCAGCCAAGCGCAGGGGCCTGGGGAGACCCAGTACTTC.

This chain links TRBV7-2 with TRBJ2-3; 9 bases fit TRBD2. This CDR3 contains 17 residues. Germline CDR1 SGHTA, CDR2 FQGNSA. The V and J ends lost 4 bases and 3 bases, in that order; junction bases with no gene match: 11. The CDR3 bases are TGTGCCAGCAGCTACCGCCCCGGGGCGGGGGGGACAGATACGCAGTATTTT. Protein product: CASSYRPGAGGTDTQYF.